The clone carrying this T cell receptor (beta chain) was seen many times. Its antigen is still unknown. This entry is derived from a study of regulatory T cells in long-lasting Graves disease. Study-level results: The persistent group shared fewer than 3,500 public clonotypes, more than the approximately 930 shared by new patients.

Germline CDR1 and CDR2: MDHEN and SYDVKM. The V and J ends lost 2 bases and 4 bases, in that order; junction bases with no gene match: 15. This CDR3 is 18 amino acids long. Both iRepertoire HTBI primers and Arm-PCR of CDR3 regions were used to build the TCR beta libraries. TCRdb called the multiplex PCR reads again in MiXCR, with one record for every CDR3 protein. The sample carries fewer than 450,000 distinct CDR3 sequences, 20% to 30% recorded once. Time point meaning: persistent/refractory GD, antithyroid drugs over 5 years with positive TRAb. The TCR library was made from RNA extracted from PBMCs.

The receptor was derived from a female donor with Graves disease. The chain joins TRBV28 to TRBJ1-2; 8 positions match TRBD1. This specimen was peripheral blood mononuclear cells (PBMCs), taken when the disease was refractory, from a patient treated with antithyroid drugs. CDR3 in DNA: TGTGCCAGCAGTTTAAAATCGCGGTGGACAGGGAAGTCCTATGGCTACACCTTC. Its translation is CASSLKSRWTGKSYGYTF.